The T cell receptor (beta chain) described here comes from a study of blood T cell repertoires in COVID-19. Germline lookup yields CDR1 MNHEY and CDR2 SVGAGI. The CDR3 loop spans 14 amino acids. V gave up 5 bases and J gave up 1 base; unmatched junction bases: 4. Data came from immunoSEQ multiplex PCR; TCRdb stores just in-frame clones and leaves some out. This sample yields around 140,000 clones, of which roughly 88% are seen a single time; about 1.7% belongs to the top ten. Material for sequencing was peripheral blood. This clonotype originated in a man between 65 and 80 years old with acute or convalescent COVID-19. This sequence joins TRBV6-5 and TRBJ1-1; 7 bases agree with TRBD1. The CDR3 protein is CASSNRGTNTEAFF. The CDR3 DNA sequence: TGTGCCAGCAGTAACAGGGGCACGAACACTGAAGCTTTCTTT.